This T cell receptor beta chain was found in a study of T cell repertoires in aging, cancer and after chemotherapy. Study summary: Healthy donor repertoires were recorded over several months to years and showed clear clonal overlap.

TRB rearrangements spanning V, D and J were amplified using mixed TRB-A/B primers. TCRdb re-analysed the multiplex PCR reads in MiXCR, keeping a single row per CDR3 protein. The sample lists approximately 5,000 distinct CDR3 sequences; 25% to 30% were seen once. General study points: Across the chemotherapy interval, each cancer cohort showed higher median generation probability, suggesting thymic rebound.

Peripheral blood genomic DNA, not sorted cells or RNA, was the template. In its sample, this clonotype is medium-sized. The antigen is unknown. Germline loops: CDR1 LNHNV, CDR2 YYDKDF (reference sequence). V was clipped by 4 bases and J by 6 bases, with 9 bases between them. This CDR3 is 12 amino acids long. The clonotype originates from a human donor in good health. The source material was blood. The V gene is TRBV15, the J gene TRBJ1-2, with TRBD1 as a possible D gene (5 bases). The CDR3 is CATSIGVDGYTF. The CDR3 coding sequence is TGTGCCACCAGCATAGGGGTGGATGGCTACACCTTC.